Described below is a single T cell receptor (beta chain) sequence and its context. J gave up 10 bases and V 6 bases, and 12 bases lay outside the gene matches. The CDR3 length is 16 residues. Through a sample-barcoded 5' primer and a J-beta primer mix, a second PCR was run for roughly 7 to 11 cycles. TCRdb processed the 5' RACE reads anew with MiXCR; each CDR3 protein has one entry. Among some 1 million distinct CDR3 sequences listed, roughly 45% were seen once. The data are from a study of blood T cells in healthy people across ages. Total RNA, at least 5.5 micrograms per sample, came from PBMCs. The TCR was taken from a woman aged 55-75 years in good health. Input material: blood. The J gene is TRBJ2-1, the V gene TRBV12-3 or TRBV12-4; 13 positions agree with TRBD2. This CDR3 reads CASSPAGLAGTYEQFF. The CDR3 nucleotides read TGTGCCAGCAGCCCGGCGGGACTAGCGGGAACTTACGAGCAGTTCTTC.